This TCR beta chain stems from a study of blood T cell repertoires in COVID-19. Sequencing used immunoSEQ multiplex PCR; TCRdb keeps in-frame clones, though not all of them. The sample holds 90,000 to 120,000 clones, around 91% seen once. Germline CDR1 LNHDA, CDR2 SQIVND (reference sequence). The CDR3 sequence is 15 residues long. V was trimmed by 0 bases and J by 7 bases, leaving 15 bases between them. This TCR was recovered from a woman at least 80 years old with acute or convalescent COVID-19. The chain links TRBV19 to TRBJ1-2; possible D gene TRBD1, 5 bases. The sequenced material came from peripheral blood. Here the CDR3 reads CASSIDQGMESGYTF. CDR3 nucleotides: TGTGCCAGTAGTATAGATCAGGGAATGGAAAGTGGCTACACCTTC.